The rows below give T cell receptor beta chains drawn from one sample of a study of T cell repertoires in cytomegalovirus infection. TCRdb used MiXCR to reprocess the reads, holding one entry per CDR3 protein. Of some 300,000 distinct CDR3 sequences listed, 17% are singletons. Sequenced sample: PBMCs. The receptor set was obtained from a human donor in good health (CMV status not recorded). Some clones in this sample may be carry-over from other donors' samples. The CDR3 runs from the conserved cysteine through the conserved F or W. Each record gives: D gene, clone size, J gene, V gene, CDR3 DNA, CDR3 protein. The D gene is left open where the match is weak. Clone size, where shown, is once, few, many, or a class for clones that have expanded.

D gene: NA
clone size: NA
J gene: TRBJ2-3
V gene: TRBV10-3
CDR3 DNA: TGTGCCATCAGTGAGTCTACAGGTAGCACAGATACGCAGTATTTT
CDR3 protein: CAISESTGSTDTQYF

D gene: NA
clone size: NA
J gene: TRBJ1-1
V gene: TRBV20-1
CDR3 DNA: TGCAGTGCTAGAAGGGACATTTCAGCGGTCACTGAAGCTTTCTTT
CDR3 protein: CSARRDISAVTEAFF

D gene: TRBD1
clone size: few
J gene: TRBJ1-1
V gene: TRBV29-1
CDR3 DNA: TGCAGCGTTGCCCCTAGACAGGGCGAATTTGAAGCTTTCTTT
CDR3 protein: CSVAPRQGEFEAFF

D gene: NA
clone size: NA
J gene: TRBJ2-4
V gene: TRBV20-1
CDR3 DNA: TGCAGTGCTAGCGGTAGAAAAAACATTCAGTACTTC
CDR3 protein: CSASGRKNIQYF

D gene: TRBD1
clone size: NA
J gene: TRBJ1-4
V gene: TRBV4-1
CDR3 DNA: TGCGCCAGCAGCCAAGAACAGGGGACGGATGAAAAACTGTTTTTT
CDR3 protein: CASSQEQGTDEKLFF

D gene: TRBD2
clone size: NA
J gene: TRBJ2-1
V gene: TRBV6-2/TRBV6-3
CDR3 DNA: TGTGCCAGCAGTTACCTAGCGGGGGGGCTGGATGAGCAGTTCTTC
CDR3 protein: CASSYLAGGLDEQFF

D gene: TRBD2
clone size: few
J gene: TRBJ2-2
V gene: TRBV5-4
CDR3 DNA: TGTGCCAGCAGCAGCAAGCGGGGACTCAACACCGGGGAGCTGTTTTTT
CDR3 protein: CASSSKRGLNTGELFF

D gene: TRBD1
clone size: few
J gene: TRBJ2-3
V gene: TRBV20-1
CDR3 DNA: TGCAGTGCTTTGGACAGGGGGCTAGATACGCAGTATTTT
CDR3 protein: CSALDRGLDTQYF

D gene: NA
clone size: few
J gene: TRBJ1-1
V gene: TRBV7-3
CDR3 DNA: TGTGCCAGCAGCTCCGGGACATGGTTGGGTGAAGCTTTCTTT
CDR3 protein: CASSSGTWLGEAFF

D gene: NA
clone size: NA
J gene: TRBJ1-4
V gene: TRBV18
CDR3 DNA: TGTGCCAGCTCACCACAGGAGTCAGGGATTACTAATGAAAAACTGTTTTTT
CDR3 protein: CASSPQESGITNEKLFF

D gene: NA
clone size: NA
J gene: TRBJ2-5
V gene: TRBV19
CDR3 DNA: TGTGCCAGTAGTATGCCCCAGGGACAAGAGACCCAGTACTTC
CDR3 protein: CASSMPQGQETQYF

D gene: NA
clone size: few
J gene: TRBJ2-1
V gene: TRBV12-3/TRBV12-4
CDR3 DNA: TGTGCCAGCAGTTGGCGTTACAATGAGCAGTTCTTC
CDR3 protein: CASSWRYNEQFF

D gene: NA
clone size: NA
J gene: TRBJ1-6
V gene: TRBV20-1
CDR3 DNA: TGCAGTGCTAGAAAGGGGCCCCCTAATTCACCCCTCCACTTT
CDR3 protein: CSARKGPPNSPLHF

D gene: TRBD1
clone size: many
J gene: TRBJ2-1
V gene: TRBV7-2
CDR3 DNA: TGTGCCAGCAGCCTGGCAGGGGGCCACTACAATGAGCAGTTCTTC
CDR3 protein: CASSLAGGHYNEQFF

D gene: TRBD1
clone size: NA
J gene: TRBJ2-7
V gene: TRBV3-1
CDR3 DNA: TGTGCCAGCAGCCTCGGACAGGCTAACTCCTACGAGCAGTACTTC
CDR3 protein: CASSLGQANSYEQYF

D gene: NA
clone size: NA
J gene: TRBJ2-1
V gene: TRBV7-3
CDR3 DNA: TGTGCCAGCAGCTCCCCCGGGGCGTACAATGAGCAGTTCTTC
CDR3 protein: CASSSPGAYNEQFF

D gene: NA
clone size: many
J gene: TRBJ2-3
V gene: TRBV9
CDR3 DNA: TGTGCCAGCACCAGAGGATCTGGGGCCTTGGCAGATACGCAGTATTTT
CDR3 protein: CASTRGSGALADTQYF

D gene: NA
clone size: many
J gene: TRBJ1-2
V gene: TRBV7-2
CDR3 DNA: TGTGCCAGCAGCTTAGATGGGGGGTTCGGCGGCTACACCTTC
CDR3 protein: CASSLDGGFGGYTF

D gene: NA
clone size: few
J gene: TRBJ2-1
V gene: TRBV19
CDR3 DNA: TGTGCCAGCAATGACCTGTTCAAGGCCGGGGGCAATGAGCAGTTCTTC
CDR3 protein: CASNDLFKAGGNEQFF

D gene: NA
clone size: NA
J gene: TRBJ1-4
V gene: TRBV28
CDR3 DNA: TGTGCCAGCACCCTAGCTAATGAAAAACTGTTTTTT
CDR3 protein: CASTLANEKLFF

D gene: NA
clone size: many
J gene: TRBJ2-5
V gene: TRBV7-2
CDR3 DNA: TGTGCCAGCAGCTTAATTCACGGCTGGTTCGACGGACTCCAAGAGACCCAGTACTTC
CDR3 protein: CASSLIHGWFDGLQETQYF

D gene: TRBD2
clone size: NA
J gene: TRBJ2-3
V gene: TRBV29-1
CDR3 DNA: TGCAGCGTTGAAGATGGCGGGGGATCAGATACGCAGTATTTT
CDR3 protein: CSVEDGGGSDTQYF

D gene: NA
clone size: many
J gene: TRBJ2-7
V gene: TRBV12-3/TRBV12-4
CDR3 DNA: TGTGCCAGCAGTTTAGAGGTCGGGGAGCAGTACTTC
CDR3 protein: CASSLEVGEQYF

D gene: NA
clone size: few
J gene: TRBJ1-1
V gene: TRBV4-2
CDR3 DNA: TGTGCCAGCAGCCAAGGTGCATTGAACACTGAAGCTTTCTTT
CDR3 protein: CASSQGALNTEAFF

D gene: TRBD1
clone size: NA
J gene: TRBJ2-1
V gene: TRBV2
CDR3 DNA: TGTGCCAGCAGTCCACGGACAGGGGTTTTTGACAATGAGCAGTTCTTC
CDR3 protein: CASSPRTGVFDNEQFF

D gene: NA
clone size: NA
J gene: TRBJ2-1
V gene: TRBV4-3
CDR3 DNA: TGCGCCAGCAGCCAAGAATCCCGGAGCTCCTACAATGAGCAGTTCTTC
CDR3 protein: CASSQESRSSYNEQFF

D gene: TRBD1
clone size: many
J gene: TRBJ2-2
V gene: TRBV19
CDR3 DNA: TGTGCCAGTAAGGGACAGGGGAGCACCGGGGAGCTGTTTTTT
CDR3 protein: CASKGQGSTGELFF

D gene: NA
clone size: NA
J gene: TRBJ1-5
V gene: TRBV3-1
CDR3 DNA: TGTGCCAGCAGCCCCTACGGAACAGGCTCAAGCAATCAGCCCCAGCATTTT
CDR3 protein: CASSPYGTGSSNQPQHF

D gene: TRBD1
clone size: many
J gene: TRBJ1-6
V gene: TRBV7-9
CDR3 DNA: TGTGCCAGCAGCTTAGAGGACAGGCAGCCCCACTTT
CDR3 protein: CASSLEDRQPHF

D gene: TRBD2
clone size: many
J gene: TRBJ2-1
V gene: TRBV7-2
CDR3 DNA: TGTGCCAGCACTATTTCTAGCGGGGGGTACAATGAGCAGTTCTTC
CDR3 protein: CASTISSGGYNEQFF

D gene: TRBD1
clone size: many
J gene: TRBJ1-1
V gene: TRBV7-3
CDR3 DNA: TGTGCCAGCCTGGATCCCGGGACAGGGGGCACTGAAGCTTTCTTT
CDR3 protein: CASLDPGTGGTEAFF

D gene: NA
clone size: many
J gene: TRBJ1-5
V gene: TRBV10-3
CDR3 DNA: TGTGCCATCAGTGGAGAGGGAGGCAATCAGCCCCAGCATTTT
CDR3 protein: CAISGEGGNQPQHF

D gene: TRBD1
clone size: few
J gene: TRBJ2-3
V gene: TRBV6-1
CDR3 DNA: TGTGCCAGCAGGGACAGGGGCCCAGATACGCAGTATTTT
CDR3 protein: CASRDRGPDTQYF

D gene: NA
clone size: NA
J gene: TRBJ1-6
V gene: TRBV12-3/TRBV12-4
CDR3 DNA: TGTGCCAGCAGCTCATCCGAGGGACCCCTCCACTTT
CDR3 protein: CASSSSEGPLHF

D gene: NA
clone size: many
J gene: TRBJ1-1
V gene: TRBV6-5
CDR3 DNA: TGTGCCAGCAGTTACAGGAGGGCATCCACTGAAGCTTTCTTT
CDR3 protein: CASSYRRASTEAFF

D gene: TRBD2
clone size: few
J gene: TRBJ2-1
V gene: TRBV2
CDR3 DNA: TGTGCCAGCAGGGGGACTAGCGGGGCCTACAATGAGCAGTTCTTC
CDR3 protein: CASRGTSGAYNEQFF

D gene: NA
clone size: few
J gene: TRBJ2-6
V gene: TRBV18
CDR3 DNA: TGTGCCAGCTCACCGCAACAGGGAACTGGGGCCAACGTCCTGACTTTC
CDR3 protein: CASSPQQGTGANVLTF